This is a list of T cell receptor beta chains from one sample in a study of cytomegalovirus exposure and HLA in healthy donors. Only in-frame clones appear in the TCRdb table, and some are missing; sequencing was by immunoSEQ multiplex PCR. The sample has about 140,000 clones, 70% to 80% seen once. Sample: PBMCs. The receptors derive from a woman aged 40 to 50 in good health and CMV-seropositive. Each CDR3 is given with its conserved first and last residue.

j_call,v_call,cdr3_aa
TRBJ2-3,TRBV18,CASSPLQAADTQYF
.,TRBV6-6,CASSAPSSEQYF
TRBJ2-3,TRBV5-1,CASSLVLGTDTQYF
TRBJ2-7,TRBV11-3,CASTQTGDRNEQYF
TRBJ1-1,TRBV7-2,CASGGTANTEAFF
TRBJ2-7,TRBV29-1,CSALLQGGSYEQYF
TRBJ1-5,TRBV7-8,CASSTSRGGQPQHF
TRBJ2-5,TRBV10-1,CASSESNAGEETQYF
TRBJ1-1,TRBV29-1,CSVLENTEAFF
TRBJ2-7,TRBV11-2,CASSLQSWDREFEQYF
TRBJ2-5,TRBV7-2,CASSLGIGQGSETQYF
TRBJ2-2,TRBV29-1,CSVGGGGLPLSTGELFF
TRBJ2-3,TRBV5-1,CASSPVKPTDTQYF
TRBJ2-1,TRBV28,CASRRSGTYNEQFF
TRBJ1-4,TRBV18,CASSPAGGATNEKLFF
TRBJ2-4,TRBV7-9,CASSLGFGRGKNIQYF
TRBJ2-7,TRBV5-1,CASSVGNPYEQYF
TRBJ2-4,TRBV4-1,CASSQEGSVQYF
TRBJ1-5,TRBV2,CASSSTGGSSQPQHF
TRBJ2-3,TRBV5-1,CASSFGMGGRADTQYF
TRBJ2-5,TRBV11-3,CASGTGVTETQYF
TRBJ2-3,TRBV10-1,CASSESLASSTDTQYF
TRBJ2-7,TRBV10-3,CAISDRGSYEQYF
TRBJ2-7,TRBV5-1,CASSPVGLAAGREQYF
TRBJ2-7,TRBV6-5,CASSYSGGGPGEQYF
TRBJ2-2,TRBV7-9,CASSPHTGGEAGELFF
TRBJ1-2,TRBV30,CAWSVRGGLGYTF
TRBJ2-1,TRBV29-1,CSVVSSGYQTYNEQFF
TRBJ2-7,TRBV4-1,CASSQETSGRRSYEQYF
TRBJ2-6,TRBV10-3,CAISESSSGANVLTF
TRBJ1-4,TRBV7-8,CASREGRRAAEKLFF
TRBJ2-7,TRBV7-9,CASSLGGLAGVEQYF
TRBJ1-5,TRBV18,CASSLQGFGQPQHF
TRBJ2-7,TRBV11-2,CASSSPTFGLAGADYEQYF
TRBJ2-5,TRBV5-1,CASSLAGQREETQYF
TRBJ1-1,TRBV5-1,CASSINGVNTEAFF